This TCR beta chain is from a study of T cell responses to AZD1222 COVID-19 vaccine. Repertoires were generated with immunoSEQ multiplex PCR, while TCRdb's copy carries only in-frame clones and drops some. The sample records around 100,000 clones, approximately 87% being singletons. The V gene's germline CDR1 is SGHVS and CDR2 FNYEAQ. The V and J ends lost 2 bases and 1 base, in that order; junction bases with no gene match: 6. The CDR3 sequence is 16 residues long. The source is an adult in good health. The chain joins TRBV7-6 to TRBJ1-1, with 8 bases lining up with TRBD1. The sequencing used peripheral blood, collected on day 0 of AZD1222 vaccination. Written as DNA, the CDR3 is TGTGCCAGCAGCTTAAATCGGACAGGGAAGAACACTGAAGCTTTCTTT. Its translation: CASSLNRTGKNTEAFF.